This TCR beta chain was recovered during a study of shared clonotypes between healthy human individuals. Study results and limitations: Investigators collected only blood, and repertoires in tissues likely differ.

CDR3 length: 12 amino acids. Germline loops: CDR1 SQVTM, CDR2 ANQGSEA. Using immunoSEQ multiplex PCR, the repertoire was profiled, and TCRdb retains in-frame clones only, with some absent. Of about 490,000 clones listed, roughly 80% are singletons. On this clone: The antigen is unknown.

V gene TRBV29-1 combines with J gene TRBJ2-5; TRBD2 might be the D (6 bases). The J call could be wrong; TRBJ2-7 is a better fit for the DNA end. This receptor was identified in a woman aged 40 to 49 in good health. Some clones in this sample may be carry-over from other donors' samples. Input material: PBMCs. The CDR3 sequence: CSVRRDSYEQYF. The CDR3 DNA follows: TGCAGCGTAAGGCGGGACTCCTACGAGCAGTACTTC.